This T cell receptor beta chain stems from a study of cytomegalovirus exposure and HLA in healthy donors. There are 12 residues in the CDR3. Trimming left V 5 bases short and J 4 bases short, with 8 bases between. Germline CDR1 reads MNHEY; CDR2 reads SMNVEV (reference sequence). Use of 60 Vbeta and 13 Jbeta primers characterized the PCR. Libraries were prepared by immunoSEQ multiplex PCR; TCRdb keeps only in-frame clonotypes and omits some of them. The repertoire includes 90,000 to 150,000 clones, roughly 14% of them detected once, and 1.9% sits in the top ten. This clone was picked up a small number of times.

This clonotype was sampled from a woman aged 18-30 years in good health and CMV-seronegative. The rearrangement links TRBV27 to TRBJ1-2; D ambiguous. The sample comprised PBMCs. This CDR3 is CASSTGPYGYTF. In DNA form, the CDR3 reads TGTGCCAGCAGTACCGGTCCCTATGGCTACACCTTC.